The T cell receptor (beta chain) under discussion was sequenced for a study of shared clonotypes between healthy human individuals. CDR1 and CDR2 (germline): MDHEN, SYDVKM. Between the trimmed V and J ends, which lost 5 bases and 2 bases, there was a span of 18 bases. The length of the CDR3 is 16 residues. TCRdb keeps only in-frame clones here, not all; method: immunoSEQ multiplex PCR. This sample has over 2,000,000 clones, with around 95% found just once. Naive CD8 populations comprised CD45RO-negative cells positively selected for CCR7, excluding terminally differentiated effector memory CD45RA+ cells.

The chain is built from TRBV28 and TRBJ2-5; D is perhaps TRBD1 or TRBD2 (7 bases each). The TCR comes from a man aged 18 to 30 in good health. Some clones in this sample may be carry-over from other donors' samples. Sequenced input: naive CD8+ T cells from PBMCs. This chain's CDR3 is CASSPRGRGLQETQYF. The CDR3 bases are TGTGCCAGCAGTCCCCGAGGGAGGGGGCTACAAGAGACCCAGTACTTC.